Listed here are 18 T cell receptor beta chains from one sample, sequenced in a study of T-cell memory formation after mild COVID-19. TCRdb recomputed calls from the 5' RACE reads with MiXCR, one row per CDR3 protein. The sample includes around 260,000 distinct CDR3 sequences, 16% of them seen just once. Material: PBMCs or a T cell subset sorted from them (not recorded which). The receptor set was obtained from a man aged 18 to 30 who had mild COVID-19 (a few samples of this study predate the infection). Cell type and time point are not known.

The chain carries TRBV6-2 or TRBV6-3 and TRBJ2-7; TRBD1 is a possible D gene (7 bases). The CDR3 extends over 13 amino acids. Germline assignment: CDR1 MNHEY and CDR2 SVGEGT. Trimming pared 2 bases from V and 9 bases from J, leaving 14 bases between. The chain's CDR3 is CASSYTAQGGQYV. The DNA of the CDR3 is TGTGCCAGCAGTTACACCGCTCAGGGGGGGCAGTACGTC.

The chain couples TRBV10-3 to TRBJ2-7, with D hard to call. Between the trimmed V and J ends, which lost 11 bases and 4 bases, there was a span of 21 bases. The germline V gene has CDR1 ENHRY and CDR2 SYGVKD. This CDR3 has 14 amino acids. The chain's CDR3 is CAVNPGLRSYEQYF. DNA for the CDR3: TGTGCCGTCAATCCCGGGCTACGAAGTTACGAGCAGTACTTC.

This clonotype was counted ten times or more. The chain has TRBV4-3 and TRBJ2-7, with D unclear. The CDR3 extends over 12 amino acids. Trimming cost V 0 bases and J 1 base, with 1 base left between them. CDR1 LGHNA and CDR2 YSLEER come from the germline V gene. CDR3 nucleotides: TGCGCCAGCAGCCAAGATTCCTACGAGCAGTACGTC. Amino acid sequence: CASSQDSYEQYV.

The genes are TRBV6-1 and TRBJ2-6; maybe TRBD1 (6 bases). V gave up 1 base and J gave up 0 bases, with 13 bases separating them. CDR3 size: 18 residues. The germline gives CDR1 MNHNS, CDR2 SASEGT. The CDR3 bases are TGTGCCAGCAGTGAAGGGGGGCACCCCTTCTCTGGGGCCAACGTCCTGACTTTC. As protein: CASSEGGHPFSGANVLTF.

This rearrangement joins TRBV6-2 or TRBV6-3 to TRBJ2-6, with D unresolved. CDR1 and CDR2 from the germline V gene are MNHEY and SVGEGT. Trimming took 8 bases from V and 3 from J, leaving 5 bases between them. The CDR3 is 12 amino acids. The CDR3 reads CASRFGANVLTF. The CDR3 nucleotides read TGTGCCAGCCGATTTGGGGCCAACGTCCTGACTTTC.

In this sample, this clonotype turned up a few times. The V gene is TRBV5-1, the J gene TRBJ2-5; TRBD1 matches at 10 bases. J gave up 4 bases and V 6 bases, and 6 bases lay outside the gene matches. Germline V gene lookup returns CDR1 SGHRS and CDR2 YFSETQ. There are 14 residues in the CDR3. CDR3 coding DNA: TGCGCCAGCACACGCGACAGGGGGCCAGAGACCCAGTACTTC. Translated: CASTRDRGPETQYF.

The chain couples TRBV11-3 to TRBJ2-3; possible D gene TRBD1, 5 bases. The V end was cut by 1 base, the J end by 6 bases, with 11 bases between. From germline, CDR1 is SGHNT and CDR2 YENEEA. This CDR3 has 14 amino acids. DNA of the CDR3: TGTGCCAGCAGCTTAGGTCAGGGCGACGATACGCAGTATTTT. Protein: CASSLGQGDDTQYF.

This clonotype was counted a few times. The chain is built from TRBV7-9 and TRBJ2-1; D is possibly TRBD1 (6 bases). Trimming stripped 3 bases from V and 3 bases from J, with 9 bases between. Germline CDR1 and CDR2: SEHNR and FQNEAQ (reference sequence). This CDR3 spans 14 amino acids. In DNA form, the CDR3 reads TGTGCCAGCAGCTTTGCGGACAGCTACAATGAGCAGTTCTTC. Its protein is CASSFADSYNEQFF.

The CDR3 here is CASSLDPGGRMQFF. The CDR3 nucleotides are TGCGCCAGCAGCTTGGATCCAGGGGGCCGTATGCAGTTCTTC. The rearrangement joins TRBV5-1 to TRBJ2-1; TRBD1 aligns across 8 bases. J gave up 12 bases and V 0 bases, and 8 bases lay outside the gene matches. CDR3 length: 14 amino acids. The germline gives CDR1 SGHRS, CDR2 YFSETQ.

A note on this clonotype: A much larger clone is a single base away; this may be a read error. Since no conserved phenylalanine or tryptophan closes the CDR3, a read error is the likely cause. V is TRBV7-2 and J is TRBJ2-4; 9 bases align to TRBD1. J lost 8 bases, V lost 7 bases, and 6 bases had no gene match. CDR1 is SGHTA and CDR2 is FQGNSA in the germline V gene. The CDR3 contains 13 residues. CDR3 amino acids: CASNPTGGDIQYS. In nucleotides, the CDR3 is TGTGCCAGCAACCCGACAGGGGGAGACATTCAGTACTCC.

This clonotype was recorded at least ten times. The chain has TRBV3-2 and TRBJ2-7. TRBV3-2 has pseudogene status. The CDR3 totals 13 residues. The CDR3 DNA reads TGTGCCAGCAGCCAAGACGGAGACTACGAGCAGTACGTC. This encodes CASSQDGDYEQYV.

This clonotype was recorded a few times. The chain uses TRBV5-6 and TRBJ2-7, with D perhaps TRBD1 (6 bases). With 0 bases removed from V and 3 bases from J, the gap between germline ends came to 10 bases. Germline CDR1 reads SGHDT; CDR2 reads YYEEEE. CDR3 size: 14 residues. The CDR3 DNA follows: TGTGCCAGCAGCTTGGGACAGGCGGTCTACGAGCAGTACGTC. It translates to CASSLGQAVYEQYV.

The V call is TRBV3-1, the J call TRBJ1-1, with D perhaps matching TRBD1 (5 bases). From germline, CDR1 is LGHDT and CDR2 YNNKEL (reference sequence). CDR3 size: 13 residues. Trimming removed 4 bases from V and 3 bases from J, with 9 bases in between. In DNA form, the CDR3 reads TGTGCCAGCAGCCGGGGACCGTACACTGAAGCTTTCTTT. This sequence encodes CASSRGPYTEAFF.

This clonotype appeared a few times. The V gene is TRBV24-1, the J gene TRBJ2-2, with unresolved D. V gave up 2 bases and J gave up 2 bases, with 5 bases separating them. The CDR3 length is 14 residues. The V gene's germline CDR1 is KGHDR and CDR2 SFDVKD. The CDR3 sequence is CATSDSSNTGELFF. The CDR3 DNA reads TGTGCCACCAGTGATTCCAGCAACACCGGGGAGCTGTTTTTT.

This clonotype was observed a few times. V usage is TRBV6-5 and J usage is TRBJ2-7; D possibly corresponds to TRBD1 (5 bases). CDR1 MNHEY and CDR2 SVGAGI come from the germline V gene. With 0 bases removed from V and 6 bases from J, the gap between germline ends came to 9 bases. The CDR3 runs to 13 residues. The CDR3 sequence is CASSYSAGPEQYF. The CDR3 region has the DNA TGTGCCAGCAGTTACTCTGCAGGGCCCGAGCAGTACTTC.

The sample holds a few counts of this clonotype. The rearrangement uses TRBV4-3 and TRBJ2-1; D remains ambiguous. The germline V gene has CDR1 LGHNA and CDR2 YSLEER. The CDR3 is made up of 15 amino acids. V gave up 5 bases and J gave up 8 bases, with 19 bases separating them. In nucleotides, the CDR3 is TGCGCCAGCAGCAGCCGGCCGGACCCAGGCGATGAGCAGTTCTTC. This codes for CASSSRPDPGDEQFF.

This clonotype has a handful of counts. CDR3 residues: CASSLGPVNTEAFF. The CDR3, as DNA: TGTGCCAGCAGCTTAGGCCCCGTGAACACTGAAGCTTTCTTT. This chain joins TRBV7-2 and TRBJ1-1; D call uncertain. V was cut by 1 base and J by 0 bases, with 6 bases left in between. Germline V gene data show CDR1 as SGHTA and CDR2 as FQGNSA. The CDR3 has 14 residues.

The chain links TRBV7-9 to TRBJ1-5, with D tentatively TRBD1 (6 bases). V was pared by 5 bases and J by 5 bases, with 10 bases between. This CDR3 contains 13 residues. Germline assignment: CDR1 SEHNR and CDR2 FQNEAQ (reference sequence). This CDR3 reads CASSPQGDQPQHF. The CDR3 nucleotides are TGTGCCAGCAGCCCACAGGGTGATCAGCCCCAGCATTTT.